This T cell receptor (beta chain) derives from a study of CD4+ T cells in melanoma. Study results and caveats: A reported correlation linked neoantigen-specific CD4+ T cells to CD8+, macrophage and B cell function. Diverse differentiation states were reported for melanoma neoantigen-specific CD4+ T cells.

As regards this clone: Its antigen is undetermined.

Clones were read by immunoSEQ multiplex PCR, and TCRdb kept only the in-frame ones, dropping some. The sample has roughly 150,000 clones; 85% to 95% are singletons. The CDR3 is 16 amino acids. Germline assignment: CDR1 LNHNV and CDR2 YYDKDF (reference sequence). Trimming took 0 bases from V and 4 from J, leaving 14 bases between them. This chain joins TRBV15 and TRBJ2-3; TRBD1 or TRBD2 may be the D gene (6 bases each). The receptor was derived from a human donor with melanoma. In DNA form, the CDR3 reads TGTGCCACCAGCAGAGACAGTACCGGGGGCCCAGATACGCAGTATTTT. Amino acids: CATSRDSTGGPDTQYF.